The TCR beta chain under discussion was sequenced for a study of blood T cells in healthy people across ages. About the research overall: About one barcoded beta molecule was captured per two T cells (by template switching). Study-wide findings and caveats: TCR beta diversity tracked closely with naive T cell percentage.

The CDR3 contains 15 residues. About this clonotype itself: The antigen is unknown.

Through a sample-barcoded 5' primer and a J-beta primer mix, a second PCR was run for roughly 7 to 11 cycles. All cDNA molecules were each tagged by a template-switch adaptor with 12 random nucleotides. TCRdb recomputed calls from the 5' RACE reads with MiXCR, one row per CDR3 protein. The sample carries about 1.5 million distinct CDR3 sequences, around 40% recorded once. Those donating, healthy Caucasian individuals from Russia, were aged about 6 to 90. The V and J genes are TRBV21-1 and TRBJ1-2. TRBV21-1 is a listed pseudogene. The specimen sequenced was blood. The sequence came from a woman aged 18-29 years in good health. This chain's CDR3 is CASSKSFISNYGYTF. The CDR3 region has the DNA TGTGCCAGCAGCAAAAGCTTCATCTCTAACTATGGCTACACCTTC.